The 32 T cell receptor beta chains in this list originate from one sample, sequenced in a study of CD4 and CD8 cells across lung adenocarcinoma regions. Each CDR3 protein is one row after TCRdb ran MiXCR on the PCR reads. The sample contains about 19,000 distinct CDR3 sequences, 46% of which appear only once. The sample consisted of CD4+ T cells from the margin of a lung tumor. Receptor source: a male donor with lung adenocarcinoma. The CD4 and CD8 labels of this study may be unreliable.

This clonotype was observed once. A junction boundary mismatches the germline segment, possibly from a read error. The chain uses TRBV10-2 and TRBJ2-3; 8 nucleotides match TRBD2. The CDR3 runs 14 residues. Germline loops: CDR1 WSHSY, CDR2 SAAADI. The CDR3 loop is CAGSGGPDPETQYF. The CDR3 region has the DNA TGCGCGGGCAGCGGGGGCCCAGACCCAGAGACGCAGTATTTC.

In this sample, this clonotype turned up many times. V and J are TRBV6-2 or TRBV6-3 and TRBJ2-5; D gene uncertain. The J call may be mistaken, given a closer DNA end match to TRBJ2-7. The V gene's germline CDR1 is MNHEY and CDR2 SVGEGT. The CDR3 length is 12 residues. CDR3 nucleotide sequence: TGTGCCAGCAGTTACTTCTCTGGCGAGCAGTACTTC. It is translated as CASSYFSGEQYF.

This clonotype was observed a handful of times. The rearrangement joins TRBV6-1 to TRBJ2-1, with TRBD1 identical over 7 bases. Germline lookup yields CDR1 MNHNS and CDR2 SASEGT. CDR3 length: 15 amino acids. The V segment lost 6 bases and the J segment 5 bases; nucleotides outside the gene matches: 10. The CDR3 spells CASSLTGVMNNEQFF. CDR3 DNA sequence: TGTGCCAGCAGCCTCACAGGGGTCATGAACAATGAGCAGTTCTTC.

At least ten counts were recorded for this clonotype. The rearrangement links TRBV11-1 to TRBJ2-3; D unresolved. Germline V gene lookup returns CDR1 SGHAT and CDR2 FQDESV (reference sequence). Trimming cost V 2 bases and J 4 bases, with 10 bases left between them. The CDR3 runs to 14 residues. The CDR3 coding sequence is TGTGCCAGCAGCTTACGTCAATCCCCAGATACGCAGTATTTT. Translated: CASSLRQSPDTQYF. Based on the CDR3 plus reference TRBV11-1 and TRBJ2-3, the full variable domain is EAEVAQSPRYKITEKSQAVAFWCDPISGHATLYWYRQILGQGPELLVQFQDESVVDDSQLPKDRFSAERLKGVDSTLKIQPAELGDSAMYLCASSLRQSPDTQYFGPGTRLTVL.

This clonotype was observed many times. V usage is TRBV4-1 and J usage is TRBJ2-1; no clear D gene. The J call may be wrong; the DNA end is better matched by TRBJ2-7. Germline lookup yields CDR1 MGHRA and CDR2 YSYEKL. This CDR3 has 13 residues. In DNA, the CDR3 is TGCGCCAGCAGCCACCTTCCTCCTCGCGAGCAGTACTTC. Translation: CASSHLPPREQYF.

The V call is TRBV25-1, the J call TRBJ2-1, with D perhaps being TRBD1 or TRBD2 (6 bases each). In germline, CDR1 is MGHDK, CDR2 SYGVNS. There are 15 residues in the CDR3. Trimming took off 6 bases at V and 0 bases at J, with 12 bases between the two ends. CDR3 bases: TGTGCCAGCAGCAGTGGGGGGCTCTCCTACAATGAGCAGTTCTTC. This sequence encodes CASSSGGLSYNEQFF.

This clonotype is medium-sized (0.01 to 0.1%) within its sample. The rearrangement uses TRBV28 and TRBJ2-1; D may be TRBD1 (7 bases). Trimming took 3 bases from V and 4 from J, leaving 13 bases between them. The CDR3 extends over 15 amino acids. The germline gives CDR1 MDHEN, CDR2 SYDVKM. CDR3 coding DNA: TGTGCCAGCAGTTTGGAGGGGGCGCAGTACAATGAGCAGTTCTTC. Translation gives CASSLEGAQYNEQFF.

This chain connects TRBV27 to TRBJ2-4, with D perhaps matching TRBD2 (5 bases). Germline V gene sequence: CDR1 MNHEY, CDR2 SMNVEV (reference sequence). The CDR3 runs 16 residues. With 6 bases removed from V and 3 bases from J, the gap between germline ends came to 18 bases. CDR3 loop: CASRKQGLSNKNIQYF. As DNA, the CDR3 is TGTGCCAGCAGAAAACAAGGACTGTCCAACAAAAACATTCAGTACTTC.

CDR3: CASSLGQGVLWFYGYTF. In nucleotides, the CDR3 is TGTGCCAGCAGCCTAGGACAGGGGGTGTTGTGGTTCTATGGCTACACCTTC. The chain employs TRBV3-1 and TRBJ1-2; 10 nucleotides align to TRBD1. CDR1 LGHDT and CDR2 YNNKEL come from the germline V gene (reference sequence). The V gene end was trimmed by 4 bases and the J gene end by 4 bases; junction bases not matched to a gene: 12. This CDR3 comprises 17 residues.

A remark on this clonotype: The germline gene is not matched at one end of the junction; a read error may be the cause. The chain recombines TRBV10-3 with TRBJ2-3, with D perhaps given as TRBD1 or TRBD2 (5 bases each). The CDR3 is 14 amino acids. CDR1 and CDR2 from the germline V gene are ENHRY and SYGVKD. In nucleotides, the CDR3 is TGTGCGACATTGGGGGACCGCGACCACGATACGCAGTACTTT. This sequence encodes CATLGDRDHDTQYF.

The rearrangement uses TRBV28 and TRBJ2-3; D is ambiguous. The CDR3 sequence is 15 residues long. With 3 bases removed from V and 3 bases from J, the gap between germline ends came to 13 bases. Germline assignment: CDR1 MDHEN and CDR2 SYDVKM. CDR3 protein: CASSFPSVLTDTQYF. The CDR3 DNA follows: TGTGCCAGCAGTTTCCCGTCAGTACTTACAGATACGCAGTATTTT.

This clonotype was seen ten or more times. The chain links TRBV24-1 to TRBJ2-3, with 8 nucleotides matching TRBD1. Per the germline V gene, CDR1 is KGHDR and CDR2 is SFDVKD. Unmatched junction bases numbered 7, after V lost 5 bases and J lost 1 base. The CDR3 is 16 amino acids. The CDR3 nucleotides are TGTGCCACCAGTGCGTACCGGGACAGGCGCACAGATACGCAGTATTTT. It encodes CATSAYRDRRTDTQYF.

CDR3 loop: CASSLKAGGGTDTQYF. CDR3 nucleotide sequence: TGTGCCAGCAGCCTTAAAGCGGGAGGGGGAACAGATACGCAGTATTTT. The J gene is TRBJ2-3, the V gene TRBV12-3 or TRBV12-4; 10 nucleotides match TRBD2. The V segment lost 6 bases and the J segment 3 bases; nucleotides outside the gene matches: 9. There are 16 residues in the CDR3.

This clonotype has ten or more counts. The chain carries TRBV14 and TRBJ2-1; 10 positions match TRBD2. J lost 5 bases, V lost 3 bases, and 7 bases had no gene match. The CDR3 runs 16 residues. Germline V gene lookup returns CDR1 SGHDN and CDR2 FVKESK. In DNA, the CDR3 is TGTGCCAGCAGCCAGGCCAAGGGACTAGCGCACAATGAGCAGTTCTTC. Its protein product is CASSQAKGLAHNEQFF.

The V call is TRBV14, the J call TRBJ2-1; TRBD2 matches at 10 bases. CDR3 length: 16 residues. V shed 2 bases, J shed 8 bases, and the junction held 9 bases outside the gene matches. Germline lookup yields CDR1 SGHDN and CDR2 FVKESK. This CDR3 reads CASSQLSGRARDEQFF. In DNA, the CDR3 is TGTGCCAGCAGCCAACTCAGCGGGAGGGCCCGTGATGAGCAGTTCTTC.

For this clonotype: The junction departs from germline at one end; a sequencing error may be responsible. CDR3 residues: CAGSGGAGADTQYF. The CDR3 nucleotides are TGCGCGGGCAGCGGGGGGGCAGGCGCAGATACCCAGTATTTT. The chain joins TRBV10-2 to TRBJ2-3, with TRBD2 identical over 10 bases. The CDR3 covers 14 residues. Germline CDR1 and CDR2: WSHSY and SAAADI.

The table lists this clonotype with many counts. The chain couples TRBV24-1 to TRBJ2-1; TRBD1 aligns across 9 bases. Germline lookup yields CDR1 KGHDR and CDR2 SFDVKD. V dropped 4 bases and J dropped 8; count of bases not matched to a gene: 11. CDR3 size: 16 residues. CDR3 residues: CATSDLGTGSPHEQFF. For the CDR3, the DNA is TGTGCCACCAGTGACCTGGGGACAGGGTCTCCTCATGAGCAGTTCTTC.

V and J are TRBV5-1 and TRBJ1-5, with 7 bases that match TRBD1. After removal of 4 bases from V and 1 base from J, the junction contained 5 bases not matched to a gene. Germline-derived CDR1 and CDR2 are SGHRS and YFSETQ. The CDR3 runs 15 residues. This CDR3 is CASSPTGASNQPQHF. Here the CDR3 DNA reads TGCGCCAGCAGCCCCACAGGGGCGAGCAATCAGCCCCAGCATTTT.

This sequence joins TRBV18 and TRBJ1-2, with D perhaps TRBD1 (6 bases). CDR3 length: 13 amino acids. V lost 0 bases to trimming and J lost 7 bases, with 9 bases between them. Germline V gene data show CDR1 as KGHSH and CDR2 as LQKENI. The CDR3 nucleotides are TGTGCCAGCTCACCACCGACAGGCGGTGGCTACACCTTC. This codes for CASSPPTGGGYTF. Using reference TRBV18 and TRBJ1-2 for the parts outside the CDR3, the full variable domain is NAGVMQNPRHLVRRRGQEARLRCSPMKGHSHVYWYRQLPEEGLKFMVYLQKENIIDESGMPKERFSAEFPKEGPSILRIQQVVRGDSAAYFCASSPPTGGGYTFGSGTRLTVV.

The rearrangement links TRBV6-1 to TRBJ2-3; D is unresolved. The CDR3 spans 12 residues. Germline CDR1 MNHNS, CDR2 SASEGT. With 6 bases removed from V and 4 bases from J, the gap between germline ends came to 8 bases. The CDR3 region has the DNA TGTGCCAGCAGAGACACCTCAGATACGCAGTATTTT. Amino acids: CASRDTSDTQYF.

The V gene is TRBV6-1, the J gene TRBJ2-7; D may match TRBD1 or TRBD2 (5 bases each). The ends were cut back, 5 bases at V and 0 bases at J, with 14 bases in the middle. There are 15 residues in the CDR3. In germline, CDR1 is MNHNS, CDR2 SASEGT. CDR3 DNA: TGTGCCAGCAGTATCCGGGGACCAAGCTCCTACGAGCAGTACTTC. Its translation: CASSIRGPSSYEQYF.

The chain is built from TRBV3-1 and TRBJ2-3; D unclear. The CDR3 is 15 residues long. CDR1 is LGHDT and CDR2 is YNNKEL in the germline V gene (reference sequence). V dropped 0 bases and J dropped 2 bases, with 9 bases sitting between them. CDR3 amino acids: CASSQDVGVTDTQYF. DNA of the CDR3: TGTGCCAGCAGCCAAGACGTAGGAGTCACAGATACGCAGTATTTT.

The CDR3 DNA is TGTGCCAGCAGGGCGTCTAGCGGGGGGTATGAGCAGTTCTTC. Encoded protein: CASRASSGGYEQFF. J is TRBJ2-1 and V is TRBV12-3 or TRBV12-4; 11 nucleotides agree with TRBD2. The CDR3 is 14 residues long. The ends lost 6 bases at V and 8 bases at J; junction bases unmatched: 6.

There are many counts of this clonotype. V gene TRBV7-2 combines with J gene TRBJ1-3; D is unresolved. V dropped 5 bases and J dropped 4 bases, with 9 bases sitting between them. The CDR3 runs 13 residues. CDR1 is SGHTA and CDR2 is FQGNSA in the germline V gene. The CDR3 DNA reads as TGTGCCAGCAGCGAAATGGAGGGAAACACCATATATTTT. Its protein is CASSEMEGNTIYF.

The chain has TRBV20-1 and TRBJ2-1, with 13 bases identical to TRBD2. The germline V gene encodes CDR1 DFQATT and CDR2 SNEGSKA (reference sequence). The CDR3 spans 14 residues. V was pared by 6 bases and J by 3 bases, with 2 bases of the junction left unmatched. CDR3 region: CSARTSGSYNEQFF. DNA for the CDR3: TGCAGTGCCAGGACTAGCGGGAGCTACAATGAGCAGTTCTTC.

On this clonotype: At one end the junction does not follow the germline gene, possibly because of a read error. V usage is TRBV6-1 and J usage is TRBJ2-3; possible D gene TRBD2, 6 bases. The CDR3 length is 14 residues. The germline V gene has CDR1 MNHNS and CDR2 SASEGT. The CDR3 loop reads CAGSGGIRPDTQYF. The CDR3 region has the DNA TGTGCGGGCAGTGGGGGGATTCGCCCGGATACGCAGTACTTT.

This clonotype was counted at least ten times. The chain uses TRBV11-2 and TRBJ2-3; D is unresolved. The length of the CDR3 is 15 residues. The germline V gene encodes CDR1 SGHAT and CDR2 FQNNGV. V lost 4 bases to trimming and J lost 5 bases, with 16 bases between them. The CDR3: CASSYRALGGDTQYF. CDR3 in DNA: TGTGCCAGCAGCTATAGGGCTCTAGGCGGAGATACGCAGTATTTT.

The chain links TRBV4-3 to TRBJ2-3; maybe TRBD1 (5 bases). Trimming stripped 0 bases from V and 6 bases from J, with 10 bases between. This CDR3 spans 14 amino acids. Germline CDR1 and CDR2: LGHNA and YSLEER. The CDR3 nucleotides are TGCGCCAGCAGCCAAGATGTAGCAGGGGATACGCAGTATTTT. It translates to CASSQDVAGDTQYF.

This clonotype was observed at least ten times. This chain links TRBV10-3 with TRBJ2-1; D might be TRBD2 (6 bases). Per germline, CDR1 ENHRY and CDR2 SYGVKD. The CDR3 runs to 15 residues. The V end lost 5 bases, the J end lost 4 bases, and 15 bases lay between the germline ends. CDR3 sequence (DNA): TGTGCCATCAGTCGGGACTCCCAACCATACAATGAGCAGTTCTTC. Translated, it gives CAISRDSQPYNEQFF.

The table lists this clonotype with many counts. This chain connects TRBV4-1 to TRBJ2-5; the match to TRBD2 covers 9 bases. Germline CDR1 is MGHRA and CDR2 is YSYEKL. V lost 1 base, J lost 5 bases, and 8 bases stayed unmatched. The CDR3 loop spans 16 amino acids. In DNA form, the CDR3 reads TGCGCCAGCAGCCAAGCAATCCTAGCGGGGCAGGAGACCCAGTACTTC. Its protein product is CASSQAILAGQETQYF.

This clonotype was detected many times. This chain joins TRBV6-5 and TRBJ2-7, with D maybe TRBD1 (6 bases). Trimming stripped 5 bases from V and 3 bases from J, with 17 bases between. CDR3 length equals 15 residues. From germline, CDR1 is MNHEY and CDR2 SVGAGI. The CDR3 spells CASSHPGGNRYEQYF. In DNA form, the CDR3 reads TGTGCCAGCAGTCACCCTGGGGGCAATCGCTACGAGCAGTACTTC.

Remarks on this clonotype: Compared with germline, one end of the junction differs, possibly owing to a read error. This rearrangement joins TRBV4-1 to TRBJ2-3, with D possibly matching TRBD1 (5 bases). In germline, CDR1 is MGHRA, CDR2 YSYEKL. This CDR3 contains 15 residues. CDR3 region: CASSQGPGPKDTQYF. CDR3 coding DNA: TGCGCCAGCAGCCAGGGGCCCGGACCCAAAGATACGCAGTACTTT.